This TCR beta chain was captured in a study of shared clonotypes between healthy human individuals. On this clone itself: Its antigen is not identified.

In the naive CD8 group, cells lacked CD45RO and were positively selected for CCR7, so terminally differentiated effector memory CD45RA+ cells were left out. Genomic DNA per cell subset filled all wells of several immunoSEQ plates. The assay was immunoSEQ multiplex PCR, and TCRdb's table has in-frame clones only and misses some. The table has around 2,000,000 clones, 85% to 95% seen once. General study points: An effect of sequencing depth on clonotype sharing among donors was expected. A reduction in generation probabilities was seen for non-shared clonotypes relative to those shared by all four donors. A generally larger estimated richness was seen in naive subsets than in memory subsets.

The sequencing sample was made of naive CD8+ T cells from PBMCs. The source is a man younger than 35 in good health. Some clones in this sample may be carry-over from other donors' samples.

Here the CDR3 reads CASSVAGTLMNTEAFF. CDR3 DNA: TGTGCCAGCAGCGTAGCCGGGACCCTCATGAACACTGAAGCTTTCTTT. V and J are TRBV9 and TRBJ1-1; D may be TRBD1 (5 bases). Trimming took 0 bases from V and 0 from J, leaving 12 bases between them. In germline, CDR1 is SGDLS, CDR2 YYNGEE. The CDR3 has 16 amino acids.